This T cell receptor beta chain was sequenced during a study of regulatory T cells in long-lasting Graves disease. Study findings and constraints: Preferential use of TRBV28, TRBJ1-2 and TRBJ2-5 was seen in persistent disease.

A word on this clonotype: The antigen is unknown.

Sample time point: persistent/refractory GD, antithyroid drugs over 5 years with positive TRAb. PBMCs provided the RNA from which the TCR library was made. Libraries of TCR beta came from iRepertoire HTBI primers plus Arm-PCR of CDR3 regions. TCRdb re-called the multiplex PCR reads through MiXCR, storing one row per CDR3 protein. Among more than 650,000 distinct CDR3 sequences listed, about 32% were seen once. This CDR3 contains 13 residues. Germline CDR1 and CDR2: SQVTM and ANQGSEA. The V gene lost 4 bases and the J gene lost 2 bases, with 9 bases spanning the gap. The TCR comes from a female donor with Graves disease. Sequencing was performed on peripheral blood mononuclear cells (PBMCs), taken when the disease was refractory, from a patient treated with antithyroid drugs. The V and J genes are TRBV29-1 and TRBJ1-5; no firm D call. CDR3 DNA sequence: TGCAGCGTTGGGTACCAGGGCAATCAGCCCCAGCATTTT. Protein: CSVGYQGNQPQHF.